This TCR beta chain was captured by sequencing in a study of OX40 agonist ivuxolimab in advanced cancers. Background for the entire study: The costimulatory receptor OX40 (CD134) was targeted by ivuxolimab, a fully human IgG2 agonistic monoclonal antibody. Intravenous ivuxolimab was administered to patients every 2 weeks at six dose levels: 0.01, 0.1, 0.3, 1.5, 3 and 10 mg/kg. Of the approximately 50 patients in dose escalation, about 20 had hepatocellular carcinoma, around 15 had melanoma, 9 had renal cell carcinoma and 9 had head and neck cancer. In the dose-escalation cohort, 65% to 90% of patients were male, and the mean age was approximately 60 years, with a range of 23 to 79. Patients were allowed to have had prior anti-PD-1, anti-PD-L1 or anti-CTLA-4 therapy, and around two fifths of the dose-escalation patients had been treated with checkpoint inhibitors. Partial responses occurred in three dose-escalation patients, of whom one had hepatocellular carcinoma and two had cutaneous melanoma. The purpose of peripheral TCRbeta sequencing was to test whether ivuxolimab changed TCR sequence diversity and led to clonal T-cell expansion. The paper covers the monotherapy dose-escalation part of the phase I ivuxolimab trial, which included N of about 56 patients. General study outcomes and caveats: In the 0.1-3.0 mg/kg groups, partial responders were among the patients with the lowest normalized peripheral clonal expansion, particularly in CD8+ T cells. Low levels of normalized T-cell clonal expansion were also seen in some patients who did not respond. Which antigens the clonally expanded peripheral T cells were specific for was not determined. On average, CD8+ T cells showed more expanded clones than CD4+ T cells after ivuxolimab. Clonal expansion of both CD4+ and CD8+ blood T cells was observed from baseline to week 6 at doses 0.1 to 3.0 mg/kg.

For sequencing of the TCRbeta CDR3 region, genomic DNA was extracted from the sorted cells. The immunoSEQ Assay was used to sequence the TCRbeta CDR3 regions. Imported from immuneACCESS, the table was reduced by TCRdb to in-frame sequences with V and J called. These copies leave out some clones; in studies compared against another copy, an unresolved V gene accounts for under half, and the cause of the remainder is not known. The sample table records under 45,000 clones; over 75% of these occur just once. The leading ten clones occupy about 2.7% of the sample. The germline V and J ends show losses of 4 bases and 5 bases respectively, and no gene match explains 4 bases of the junction. CDR1 and CDR2, looked up from the germline V gene, are MNHNS and SASEGT. The CDR3 contains 13 residues, cysteine and phenylalanine counted. The kept DNA is CDR3 alone, 39 bases in frame from the first base. The trial excluded patients who had a history of autoimmune disease or who were on systemic immunosuppression. Peripheral blood for TCR sequencing was drawn from every dose cohort at baseline, at cycle 4 day 1 and at cycle 7 day 1. Samples were obtained from an open-label, multicenter, first-in-human phase I dose-escalation trial of ivuxolimab. The trial enrolled adults with locally advanced or metastatic head and neck squamous cell, hepatocellular, melanoma or renal cell carcinoma. Before TCR sequencing, CD4+ and CD8+ T cells were separately sorted from peripheral blood.

Details on this clone: What this receptor recognizes is not known. Nothing much larger sits one base from this clone, and base qualities are not available.

The chain was built from TRBV6-1 and TRBJ1-1; a stretch of 7 junction bases matches TRBD1. This TCR was recovered from an adult with an advanced solid tumor such as melanoma, head and neck, liver or kidney cancer. Sequenced here: CD4+ or CD8+ T cells sorted from blood, sampled in a trial of the OX40 agonist ivuxolimab. The CDR3 region has the sequence CASSGYRGTEAFF. The DNA sequence follows: TGTGCCAGCAGTGGCTACAGGGGAACTGAAGCTTTCTTT.